This entry lists 28 T cell receptor beta chains sequenced from one sample in a study of shared clonotypes between healthy human individuals. Clones were read by immunoSEQ multiplex PCR, and TCRdb kept only the in-frame ones, dropping some. The sample contains around 2.1 million clones, 90% to 96% of which appear only once. The specimen was naive CD4+ T cells sorted from blood. Subset given: CD45RA+ positively selected. The receptors here all came from a young man in good health.

CDR3 residues: CASSSLGGAGDTGTGELFF. CDR3 nucleotide sequence: TGTGCCAGCAGCTCCCTCGGTGGGGCGGGGGACACGGGCACCGGGGAGCTGTTTTTT. This sequence joins TRBV5-4 and TRBJ2-2; a weak D match, TRBD2 (7 bases). V was shortened by 3 bases and J by 4 bases, with 25 bases between the two germline ends. There are 19 residues in the CDR3. Per the germline V gene, CDR1 is SGHNT and CDR2 is YYREEE (reference sequence).

DNA for the CDR3: TGTGCCAGCAGTGGGGACGTTTCCTACGAGCAGTACTTC. Its protein product is CASSGDVSYEQYF. The chain uses TRBV2 and TRBJ2-7; D may correspond to TRBD1 or TRBD2 (5 bases each). Germline V gene lookup returns CDR1 SNHLY and CDR2 FYNNEI. V lost 4 bases and J lost 1, with 8 bases in between. CDR3 length: 13 amino acids.

The rearrangement uses TRBV29-1 and TRBJ1-4; D not resolved. This CDR3 has 13 amino acids. V was pared by 4 bases and J by 5 bases, with 11 bases between. Germline CDR1 reads SQVTM; CDR2 reads ANQGSEA. CDR3 region: CSVGGKTNEKLFF. The CDR3 DNA follows: TGCAGCGTTGGCGGGAAGACAAATGAAAAACTGTTTTTT.

This chain joins TRBV7-9 and TRBJ2-7; D not resolved. This CDR3 comprises 12 residues. V was pared by 8 bases and J by 7 bases, with 15 bases between. Per germline, CDR1 SEHNR and CDR2 FQNEAQ (reference sequence). CDR3 nucleotide sequence: TGTGCCAGCGGATCAGGCGCTGGGGAGCAGTACTTC. Encoded protein: CASGSGAGEQYF.

The chain has TRBV6-5 and TRBJ2-1; 12 bases align to TRBD2. V shed 6 bases, J shed 9 bases, and the junction held 9 bases outside the gene matches. From germline, CDR1 is MNHEY and CDR2 SVGAGI. The CDR3 is made up of 15 amino acids. As DNA, the CDR3 is TGTGCCAGCAGCCGCGGGACTAGCGGGTCGAGTGAGCAGTTCTTC. It yields the protein CASSRGTSGSSEQFF.

The genes are TRBV7-2 and TRBJ2-1, with TRBD2 identical over 10 bases. The germline gives CDR1 SGHTA, CDR2 FQGNSA. The CDR3 totals 17 residues. After removal of 7 bases from V and 2 bases from J, the junction contained 11 bases not matched to a gene. The CDR3 reads CASTSTAGLAAYNEQFF. CDR3 DNA sequence: TGTGCCAGCACCTCGACGGCCGGACTAGCGGCCTACAATGAGCAGTTCTTC.

The chain recombines TRBV5-6 with TRBJ1-2, with D possibly TRBD1 on 5 matching bases. Germline lookup yields CDR1 SGHDT and CDR2 YYEEEE. The CDR3 loop spans 13 amino acids. V lost 5 bases to trimming and J lost 7 bases, with 15 bases between them. The CDR3 sequence: CASRYDRDVGYTF. Here the CDR3 DNA reads TGTGCCAGCAGATACGACCGGGACGTTGGCTACACCTTC.

The chain is built from TRBV10-3 and TRBJ2-1, with D hard to call. The V and J ends lost 10 bases and 0 bases respectively, with 22 bases between them. Germline V gene sequence: CDR1 ENHRY, CDR2 SYGVKD. This CDR3 has 17 residues. DNA for the CDR3: TGTGCCACTTCCTACTTAGGACGGTCGAGCTCCTACAATGAGCAGTTCTTC. Translation gives CATSYLGRSSSYNEQFF.

The chain recombines TRBV6-5 with TRBJ2-7; D tentatively fits TRBD1 or TRBD2 (5 bases each). CDR3 length: 13 residues. Trimming left V 5 bases short and J 5 bases short, with 13 bases between. Germline values: CDR1 MNHEY, CDR2 SVGAGI. The DNA of the CDR3 is TGTGCCAGCAGTCCAGGGAGCTGGCACGAGCAGTACTTC. Encoded protein: CASSPGSWHEQYF.

The gene calls are TRBV7-9 and TRBJ2-2, with 8 bases fitting TRBD1. CDR3 size: 16 residues. The germline V gene has CDR1 SEHNR and CDR2 FQNEAQ (reference sequence). V was pared by 5 bases and J by 0 bases, with 5 bases of the junction left unmatched. CDR3 in amino acids: CASSPGQGTNTGELFF. The CDR3 nucleotides read TGTGCCAGCAGCCCCGGACAGGGCACGAACACCGGGGAGCTGTTTTTT.

The chain has TRBV4-1 and TRBJ2-2; D call uncertain. Germline lookup yields CDR1 MGHRA and CDR2 YSYEKL. V lost 3 bases and J lost 3, with 2 bases in between. This CDR3 region has 12 residues. The CDR3 nucleotides are TGCGCCAGCAGCCACGACACCGGGGAGCTGTTTTTT. It yields the protein CASSHDTGELFF.

This chain uses TRBV5-1 with TRBJ2-3; 11 bases line up with TRBD2. CDR3 length: 16 residues. V shed 0 bases, J shed 2 bases, and the junction held 2 bases outside the gene matches. Germline lookup yields CDR1 SGHRS and CDR2 YFSETQ. CDR3 nucleotides: TGCGCCAGCAGCTTGGGACTAGCGGGGACCACAGATACGCAGTATTTT. Its protein is CASSLGLAGTTDTQYF.

V usage is TRBV5-8 and J usage is TRBJ2-5, with 9 bases aligning to TRBD1. The junction had 8 bases not matched to a gene; V was cut back by 3 bases and J by 2 bases. The CDR3 has 16 amino acids. The germline gives CDR1 SGHTS, CDR2 YDEGEE. CDR3 loop: CASSYYGTGTQETQYF. As DNA, the CDR3 is TGTGCCAGCAGCTACTACGGGACAGGGACTCAAGAGACCCAGTACTTC.

V gene TRBV18 combines with J gene TRBJ2-1; D uncertain. Trimming left V 0 bases short and J 5 bases short, with 8 bases between. CDR3 length equals 14 residues. Looked up from germline, CDR1 is KGHSH and CDR2 is LQKENI. In DNA form, the CDR3 reads TGTGCCAGCTCACCACCGTACGCTGACAATGAGCAGTTCTTC. Translated: CASSPPYADNEQFF. Supplemented by reference TRBV18 and TRBJ2-1, the full variable domain reads NAGVMQNPRHLVRRRGQEARLRCSPMKGHSHVYWYRQLPEEGLKFMVYLQKENIIDESGMPKERFSAEFPKEGPSILRIQQVVRGDSAAYFCASSPPYADNEQFFGPGTRLTVL.

The V and J genes are TRBV4-3 and TRBJ2-1; D unresolved. V was trimmed by 0 bases and J by 0 bases, leaving 9 bases between them. CDR1 is LGHNA and CDR2 is YSLEER in the germline V gene. The CDR3 contains 16 residues. The DNA for the CDR3 is TGCGCCAGCAGCCAAGATATCTATGCCTCCTACAATGAGCAGTTCTTC. Its translation: CASSQDIYASYNEQFF.

The chain is built from TRBV28 and TRBJ1-5; D is ambiguous. Germline V gene lookup returns CDR1 MDHEN and CDR2 SYDVKM. The CDR3 totals 17 residues. The germline V and J ends were trimmed by 5 bases and 3 bases, with 20 bases remaining between them. CDR3 DNA: TGTGCCAGCAGTCGGGGAGGAGCGGCGGGTCTCAATCAGCCCCAGCATTTT. Its translation: CASSRGGAAGLNQPQHF. The full variable domain, its missing parts supplied by reference TRBV28 and TRBJ1-5, is DVKVTQSSRYLVKRTGEKVFLECVQDMDHENMFWYRQDPGLGLRLIYFSYDVKMKEKGDIPEGYSVSREKKERFSLILESASTNQTSMYLCASSRGGAAGLNQPQHFGDGTRLSIL.

Of note for this clone: Within the sample, other DNA sequences also encode this same CDR3. The chain couples TRBV18 to TRBJ2-5, with 9 positions matching TRBD2. Germline loops: CDR1 KGHSH, CDR2 LQKENI. The ends lost 3 bases at V and 2 bases at J; junction bases unmatched: 4. This CDR3 has 15 residues. CDR3 region: CASSPSTSGQETQYF. CDR3 coding DNA: TGTGCCAGCTCACCCTCGACTAGCGGACAAGAGACCCAGTACTTC.

The gene calls are TRBV2 and TRBJ1-5; D not resolved. V was pared by 7 bases and J by 0 bases, with 13 bases between. The germline V gene has CDR1 SNHLY and CDR2 FYNNEI. This CDR3 contains 15 residues. CDR3 DNA sequence: TGTGCCAGCACACCCCGGCGTTCTAGCAATCAGCCCCAGCATTTT. As protein: CASTPRRSSNQPQHF.

The chain is built from TRBV5-1 and TRBJ2-7, with TRBD2 as a possible D gene (5 bases). The V end lost 4 bases, the J end lost 4 bases, and 12 bases lay between the germline ends. There are 13 residues in the CDR3. Germline loops: CDR1 SGHRS, CDR2 YFSETQ. The CDR3 DNA reads as TGCGCCAGCAGCCGGGATACGGGGTACGAGCAGTACTTC. It specifies CASSRDTGYEQYF. Filled out from reference TRBV5-1 and TRBJ2-7, the complete variable domain reads KAGVTQTPRYLIKTRGQQVTLSCSPISGHRSVSWYQQTPGQGLQFLFEYFSETQRNKGNFPGRFSGRQFSNSRSEMNVSTLELGDSALYLCASSRDTGYEQYFGPGTRLTVT.

The chain links TRBV27 to TRBJ1-3; 8 bases fit TRBD1. With V trimmed by 3 bases and J by 4 bases, 2 bases remained unmatched. Germline V CDR1 and CDR2: MNHEY, SMNVEV (reference sequence). The CDR3 contains 14 residues. The CDR3 DNA reads TGTGCCAGCAGTTTGGACAGGGAAGGAAACACCATATATTTT. Its protein is CASSLDREGNTIYF.

The count of this clone is one. The chain recombines TRBV9 with TRBJ2-7, with 7 bases fitting TRBD1. Germline-derived CDR1 and CDR2 are SGDLS and YYNGEE. The CDR3 has 19 residues. The V and J ends lost 5 bases and 3 bases, in that order; junction bases with no gene match: 23. CDR3 sequence (DNA): TGTGCCAGCAGGGTCCAGTCGGATAGGGGGCTCGGTTCGGGCTACGAGCAGTACTTC. It yields the protein CASRVQSDRGLGSGYEQYF.

This chain joins TRBV5-1 and TRBJ1-5, with TRBD1 matching 9 bases. Unmatched junction bases numbered 7, after V lost 0 bases and J lost 3 bases. The germline gives CDR1 SGHRS, CDR2 YFSETQ. The CDR3 runs 17 residues. The chain's CDR3 is CASSLGGQGGPNQPQHF. The DNA for the CDR3 is TGCGCCAGCAGCTTGGGGGGACAGGGAGGACCCAATCAGCCCCAGCATTTT.

The chain links TRBV29-1 to TRBJ2-7, with D perhaps TRBD1 (6 bases). Germline V CDR1 and CDR2: SQVTM, ANQGSEA. V dropped 1 base and J dropped 2 bases, with 12 bases sitting between them. CDR3 length: 14 amino acids. The CDR3 here is CSVEVTGSTYEQYF. CDR3 bases: TGCAGCGTTGAAGTCACAGGGTCAACCTACGAGCAGTACTTC.

The chain uses TRBV5-4 and TRBJ2-1; 9 positions agree with TRBD2. V lost 2 bases, J lost 3 bases, and 0 bases stayed unmatched. This CDR3 spans 14 amino acids. Germline CDR1 reads SGHNT; CDR2 reads YYREEE (reference sequence). CDR3 sequence: CASSFSGSYNEQFF. The DNA of the CDR3 is TGTGCCAGCAGCTTTAGCGGGAGCTACAATGAGCAGTTCTTC. The whole variable domain, remainder taken from reference TRBV5-4 and TRBJ2-1, is ETGVTQSPTHLIKTRGQQVTLRCSSQSGHNTVSWYQQALGQGPQFIFQYYREEENGRGNFPPRFSGLQFPNYSSELNVNALELDDSALYLCASSFSGSYNEQFFGPGTRLTVL.

This sequence joins TRBV12-5 and TRBJ1-4, with unresolved D. Deletions cut 1 base from V and 8 bases from J, with 11 bases between. The CDR3 has 14 amino acids. Germline CDR1 and CDR2: LGHNT and FRNRAP. As DNA, the CDR3 is TGTGCTAGTGGTTTGGGAACTCTAGGGGAAAAACTGTTTTTT. Amino acid sequence: CASGLGTLGEKLFF.

The chain links TRBV18 to TRBJ1-3, with a possible D match to TRBD1 (6 bases). From germline, CDR1 is KGHSH and CDR2 LQKENI. The CDR3 extends over 19 amino acids. V lost 3 bases, J lost 2 bases, and 23 bases lay in between. CDR3: CASSPQYGRTDRAGNTIYF. The CDR3 bases are TGTGCCAGCTCACCTCAGTACGGCCGGACAGACAGAGCTGGAAACACCATATATTTT. Filled out from reference TRBV18 and TRBJ1-3, the complete variable domain reads NAGVMQNPRHLVRRRGQEARLRCSPMKGHSHVYWYRQLPEEGLKFMVYLQKENIIDESGMPKERFSAEFPKEGPSILRIQQVVRGDSAAYFCASSPQYGRTDRAGNTIYFGEGSWLTVV.

V gene TRBV10-3 combines with J gene TRBJ2-7, with D perhaps matching TRBD2 (5 bases). V was shortened by 5 bases and J by 0 bases, with 11 bases between the two germline ends. Germline-derived CDR1 and CDR2 are ENHRY and SYGVKD. The CDR3 contains 14 residues. The CDR3 sequence is CAISREFSSYEQYF. The DNA for the CDR3 is TGTGCCATCAGTAGGGAGTTCAGCTCCTACGAGCAGTACTTC.

The chain joins TRBV5-1 to TRBJ1-1, with a weak D call TRBD1 (5 bases). This CDR3 comprises 14 residues. From germline, CDR1 is SGHRS and CDR2 YFSETQ. The germline V and J ends were trimmed by 3 bases and 6 bases, with 15 bases remaining between them. The CDR3: CASSSDRTDAEAFF. DNA of the CDR3: TGCGCCAGCAGCTCCGACAGAACAGACGCTGAAGCTTTCTTT.